This entry concerns a single T cell receptor (beta chain). This sample stems from a study of blood T cell repertoires in COVID-19. Study as a whole: The origin of the acute and convalescent COVID-19 samples was the United States, Italy and Spain. The analysed material was cDNA or gDNA that came from T cells, B-cell-depleted T cells, or PBMCs.

Original processing notes: Estimated nucleated cell counts came from reference gene primer amplification. Data came from immunoSEQ multiplex PCR; TCRdb stores just in-frame clones and leaves some out. From that table come the V and J calls and clone size; the DNA was used to work out D and trimming. The sample includes under 55,000 clones, roughly 84% of them seen just once. Germline V gene sequence: CDR1 SEHNR, CDR2 FQNEAQ (reference sequence). The V segment lost 2 bases and the J segment 2 bases; nucleotides outside the gene matches: 12. CDR3 length: 17 amino acids. Material: peripheral blood. This sequence joins TRBV7-9 and TRBJ2-7; 7 bases align to TRBD1. The TCR was taken from a woman aged 80 or over with acute or convalescent COVID-19. The CDR3 nucleotides are TGTGCCAGCAGCTTATTAAGTATGGGACAGAGTACCTACGAGCAGTACTTC. It yields the protein CASSLLSMGQSTYEQYF.